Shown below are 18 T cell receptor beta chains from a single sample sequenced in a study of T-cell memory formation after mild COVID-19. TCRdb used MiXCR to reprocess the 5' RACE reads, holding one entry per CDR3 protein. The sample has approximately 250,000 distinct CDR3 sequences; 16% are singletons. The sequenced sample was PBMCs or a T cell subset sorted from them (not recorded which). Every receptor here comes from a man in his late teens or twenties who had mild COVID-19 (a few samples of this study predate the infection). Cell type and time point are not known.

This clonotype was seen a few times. CDR3 coding DNA: TGTGCCAGCAGCTACGGGGATTGGGGGCTTAATGAAAAACTGTTTTTT. It translates to CASSYGDWGLNEKLFF. V usage is TRBV7-8 and J usage is TRBJ1-4, with a possible D match to TRBD1 (6 bases). V was cut by 4 bases and J by 4 bases, with 16 bases left in between. The CDR3 loop spans 16 amino acids. Germline V CDR1 and CDR2: SGHVS, FQNEAQ. Combining the CDR3 with reference TRBV7-8 and TRBJ1-4 gives the whole variable domain GAGVSQSPRYKVAKRGQDVALRCDPISGHVSLFWYQQALGQGPEFLTYFQNEAQLDKSGLPSDRFFAERPEGSVSTLKIQRTQQEDSAVYLCASSYGDWGLNEKLFFGSGTQLSVL.

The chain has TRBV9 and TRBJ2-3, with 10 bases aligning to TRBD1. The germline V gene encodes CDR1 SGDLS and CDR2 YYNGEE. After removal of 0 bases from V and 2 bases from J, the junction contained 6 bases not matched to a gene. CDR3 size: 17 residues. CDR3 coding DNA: TGTGCCAGCAGCGTAGTCGGACAGGGGGGACTCACAGATACGCAGTATTTT. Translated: CASSVVGQGGLTDTQYF.

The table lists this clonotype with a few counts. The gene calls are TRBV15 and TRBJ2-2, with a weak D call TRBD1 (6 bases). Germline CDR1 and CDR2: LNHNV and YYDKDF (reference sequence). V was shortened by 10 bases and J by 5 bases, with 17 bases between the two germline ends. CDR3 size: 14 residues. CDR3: CASKTGEGTGELFF. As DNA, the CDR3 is TGTGCCAGCAAGACAGGAGAAGGGACCGGGGAGCTGTTTTTT.

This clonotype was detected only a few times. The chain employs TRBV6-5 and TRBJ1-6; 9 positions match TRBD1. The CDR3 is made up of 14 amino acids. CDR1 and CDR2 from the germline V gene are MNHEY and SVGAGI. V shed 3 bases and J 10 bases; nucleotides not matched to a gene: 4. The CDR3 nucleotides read TGTGCCAGCAGTTATCAGGGACAGGGATCACCCCTCCACTTT. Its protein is CASSYQGQGSPLHF.

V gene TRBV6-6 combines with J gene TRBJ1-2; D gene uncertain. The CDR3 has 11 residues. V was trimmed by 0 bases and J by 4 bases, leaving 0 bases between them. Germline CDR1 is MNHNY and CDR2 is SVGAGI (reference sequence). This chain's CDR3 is CASSYSYGYTF. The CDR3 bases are TGTGCCAGCAGTTACTCCTATGGCTACACCTTC.

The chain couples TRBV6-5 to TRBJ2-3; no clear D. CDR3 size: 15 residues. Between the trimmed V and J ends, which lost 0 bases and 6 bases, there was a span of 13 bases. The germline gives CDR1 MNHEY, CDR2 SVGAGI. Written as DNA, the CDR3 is TGTGCCAGCAGTTACTCGACGTGGAAGGACGATACGCAGTATTTT. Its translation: CASSYSTWKDDTQYF.

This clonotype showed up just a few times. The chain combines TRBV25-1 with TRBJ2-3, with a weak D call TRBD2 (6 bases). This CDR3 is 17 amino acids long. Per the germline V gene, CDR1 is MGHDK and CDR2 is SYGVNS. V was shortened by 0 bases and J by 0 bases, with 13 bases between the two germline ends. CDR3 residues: CASSEYRAGPSTDTQYF. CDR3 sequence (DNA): TGTGCCAGCAGTGAATATCGGGCGGGACCTAGCACAGATACGCAGTATTTT. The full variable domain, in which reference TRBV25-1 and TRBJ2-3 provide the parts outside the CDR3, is EADIYQTPRYLVIGTGKKITLECSQTMGHDKMYWYQQDPGMELHLIHYSYGVNSTEKGDLSSESTVSRIRTEHFPLTLESARPSHTSQYLCASSEYRAGPSTDTQYFGPGTRLTVL.

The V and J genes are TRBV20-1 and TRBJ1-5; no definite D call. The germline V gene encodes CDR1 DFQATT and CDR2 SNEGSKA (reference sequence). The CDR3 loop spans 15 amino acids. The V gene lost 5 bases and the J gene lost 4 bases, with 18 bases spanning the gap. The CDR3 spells CSARNAVRNNQPQHF. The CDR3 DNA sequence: TGCAGTGCTCGTAATGCGGTCAGGAATAATCAGCCCCAGCATTTT.

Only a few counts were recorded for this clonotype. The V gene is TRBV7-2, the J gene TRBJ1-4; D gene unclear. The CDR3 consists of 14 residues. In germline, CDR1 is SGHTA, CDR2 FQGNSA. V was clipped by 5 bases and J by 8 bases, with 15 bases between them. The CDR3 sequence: CASSPGSLREKLFF. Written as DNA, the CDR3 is TGTGCCAGCAGCCCCGGGTCCTTAAGGGAAAAACTGTTTTTT. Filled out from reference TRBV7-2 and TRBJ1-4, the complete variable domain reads GAGVSQSPSNKVTEKGKDVELRCDPISGHTALYWYRQSLGQGLEFLIYFQGNSAPDKSGLPSDRFSAERTGGSVSTLTIQRTQQEDSAVYLCASSPGSLREKLFFGSGTQLSVL.

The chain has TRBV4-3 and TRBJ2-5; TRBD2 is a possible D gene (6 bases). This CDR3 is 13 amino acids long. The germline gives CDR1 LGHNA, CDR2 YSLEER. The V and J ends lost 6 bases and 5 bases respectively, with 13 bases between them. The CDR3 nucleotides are TGCGCCAGCAGTCGGGAGCTAGCGGAGACCCAGTACTTC. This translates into CASSRELAETQYF.

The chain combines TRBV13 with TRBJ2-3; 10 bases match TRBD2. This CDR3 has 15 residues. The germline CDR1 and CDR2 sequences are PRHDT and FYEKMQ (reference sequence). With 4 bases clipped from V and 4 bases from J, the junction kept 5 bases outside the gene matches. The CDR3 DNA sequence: TGTGCCAGCAGCTGGGGAGCGGGGGGGCCAGATACGCAGTATTTT. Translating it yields CASSWGAGGPDTQYF.

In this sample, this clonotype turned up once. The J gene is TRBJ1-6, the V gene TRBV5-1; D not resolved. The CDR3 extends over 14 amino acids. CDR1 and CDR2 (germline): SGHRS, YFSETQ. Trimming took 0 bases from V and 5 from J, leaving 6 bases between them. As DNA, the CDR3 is TGCGCCAGCAGCTTGGAACAAAATAATTCACCCCTCCACTTT. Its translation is CASSLEQNNSPLHF.

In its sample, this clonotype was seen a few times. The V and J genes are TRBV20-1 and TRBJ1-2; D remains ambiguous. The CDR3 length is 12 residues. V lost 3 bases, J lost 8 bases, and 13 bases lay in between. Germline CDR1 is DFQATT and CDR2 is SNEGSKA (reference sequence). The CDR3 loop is CSASRDPSGYTF. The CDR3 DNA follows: TGCAGTGCTAGCCGCGATCCCTCCGGCTACACCTTC.

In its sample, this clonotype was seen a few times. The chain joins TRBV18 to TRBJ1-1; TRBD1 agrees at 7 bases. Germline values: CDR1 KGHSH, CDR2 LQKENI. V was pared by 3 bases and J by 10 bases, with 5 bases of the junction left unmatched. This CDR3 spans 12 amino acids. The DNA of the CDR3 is TGTGCCAGCTCACCTCTGACAGGGCCAGCTTTCTTT. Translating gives CASSPLTGPAFF.

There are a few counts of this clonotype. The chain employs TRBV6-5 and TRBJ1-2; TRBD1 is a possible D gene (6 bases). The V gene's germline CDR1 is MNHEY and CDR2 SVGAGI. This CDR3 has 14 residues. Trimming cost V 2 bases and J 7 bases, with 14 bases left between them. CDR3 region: CASSYLGGGLGYTF. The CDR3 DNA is TGTGCCAGCAGTTACCTCGGGGGCGGGCTTGGCTACACCTTC.

The CDR3 region is CASSGIDRVYSNEQFF. CDR3 sequence (DNA): TGTGCCAGCAGTGGAATTGACAGGGTATATTCGAATGAGCAGTTCTTC. The chain recombines TRBV25-1 with TRBJ2-1; TRBD1 agrees at 7 bases. V dropped 4 bases and J dropped 7; count of bases not matched to a gene: 13. Germline loops: CDR1 MGHDK, CDR2 SYGVNS. This CDR3 spans 16 amino acids.

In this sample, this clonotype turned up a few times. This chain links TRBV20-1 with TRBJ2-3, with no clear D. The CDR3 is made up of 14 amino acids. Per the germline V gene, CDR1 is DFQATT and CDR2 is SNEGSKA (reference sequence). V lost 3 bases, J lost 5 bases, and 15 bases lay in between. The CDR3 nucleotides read TGCAGTGCTAGGCCTGCGAGTGGGTTAGATACGCAGTATTTT. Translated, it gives CSARPASGLDTQYF.

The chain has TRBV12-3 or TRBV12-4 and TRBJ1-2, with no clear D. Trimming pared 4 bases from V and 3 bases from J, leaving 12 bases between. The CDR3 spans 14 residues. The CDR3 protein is CASSSVVGDYGYTF. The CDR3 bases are TGTGCCAGCAGTTCGGTGGTCGGGGACTATGGCTACACCTTC.